The rows below give T cell receptor beta chains drawn from one sample of a study of blood T cell repertoires in COVID-19. Measured with immunoSEQ multiplex PCR; TCRdb has only the in-frame clones, and not every one. The profile shows roughly 350,000 clones, approximately 89% of them singletons. Sequences were obtained from peripheral blood. The receptor set was obtained from a young woman with COVID-19, enrolled during active disease. Each CDR3 is given without its conserved first and last residue. Expanded clones get a size class; other rows say once, few or many, or leave the size out.

V gene: TRBV18
J gene: TRBJ2-1
clone size: NA
CDR3 protein: ASSPKLLAGAYNEQF

V gene: TRBV11-3
J gene: TRBJ2-2
clone size: NA
CDR3 protein: ASRLENTGELF

V gene: TRBV5-4
J gene: TRBJ2-7
clone size: few
CDR3 protein: ASSRPGTGNEQY

V gene: TRBV29-1
J gene: TRBJ2-3
clone size: NA
CDR3 protein: SVVQGRGTDTQY

V gene: TRBV5-1
J gene: TRBJ2-1
clone size: NA
CDR3 protein: ASSSITSGRWYEQF

V gene: TRBV6-2/TRBV6-3
J gene: TRBJ1-4
clone size: once
CDR3 protein: ASSSGTGVSTNEKLF

V gene: TRBV7-2
J gene: TRBJ1-6
clone size: NA
CDR3 protein: ASSLALGGALH

V gene: TRBV29-1
J gene: TRBJ2-3
clone size: NA
CDR3 protein: SVGQRTTDTQY

V gene: TRBV7-2
J gene: TRBJ2-1
clone size: NA
CDR3 protein: ASSLGAAGGSALLEQF

V gene: TRBV2
J gene: TRBJ1-2
clone size: once
CDR3 protein: ASSEDREYGYT

V gene: TRBV29-1
J gene: TRBJ2-3
clone size: NA
CDR3 protein: SVTGTSGNTDTQY

V gene: TRBV7-9
J gene: TRBJ2-1
clone size: NA
CDR3 protein: ASSTGGLAVSSYNEQF

V gene: TRBV9
J gene: TRBJ2-3
clone size: NA
CDR3 protein: ASSVADYTDTQY

V gene: TRBV6-5
J gene: TRBJ1-2
clone size: NA
CDR3 protein: ASSLGQGNYGYT

V gene: TRBV12-2
J gene: TRBJ1-6
clone size: once
CDR3 protein: APRDRGPYNSPLH

V gene: TRBV28
J gene: TRBJ2-3
clone size: NA
CDR3 protein: ASGLAETDTQY

V gene: TRBV11-2
J gene: TRBJ2-5
clone size: NA
CDR3 protein: ASSSERVQETQY

V gene: TRBV21-1
J gene: TRBJ2-2
clone size: NA
CDR3 protein: ASTYPGNRANTGELF

V gene: TRBV27
J gene: TRBJ1-1
clone size: NA
CDR3 protein: ASRTRDRGVHTEAF

V gene: TRBV6-5
J gene: TRBJ2-1
clone size: many
CDR3 protein: ASTLKSASDEQF

V gene: TRBV19
J gene: TRBJ2-6
clone size: NA
CDR3 protein: ASSPWGTGTTSGANVLT

V gene: TRBV5-4
J gene: TRBJ2-1
clone size: NA
CDR3 protein: ASSLLGGLEQF

V gene: TRBV9
J gene: TRBJ1-5
clone size: NA
CDR3 protein: ASSVVQGVSNQPQH

V gene: TRBV5-7
J gene: TRBJ2-7
clone size: NA
CDR3 protein: ASSCRGTSGSYEQY

V gene: TRBV6-1
J gene: TRBJ2-2
clone size: NA
CDR3 protein: ASSEPLDTGELF

V gene: TRBV7-3
J gene: TRBJ2-7
clone size: once
CDR3 protein: ASSLRGQGATY

V gene: TRBV5-6
J gene: TRBJ2-5
clone size: NA
CDR3 protein: ASSFGTGQETQY

V gene: TRBV7-6
J gene: TRBJ2-2
clone size: few
CDR3 protein: ASSTTSGNTGELF

V gene: TRBV10-3
J gene: TRBJ1-4
clone size: NA
CDR3 protein: AISEIGPRGKLF

V gene: TRBV5-4
J gene: TRBJ2-3
clone size: NA
CDR3 protein: ASSLSGRGADTQY

V gene: TRBV27
J gene: TRBJ2-7
clone size: NA
CDR3 protein: ASSPWGGTYEQY

V gene: TRBV7-9
J gene: TRBJ1-1
clone size: NA
CDR3 protein: ASSPTGGITEAF

V gene: TRBV27
J gene: TRBJ1-4
clone size: NA
CDR3 protein: ASSLLGGAEKLF

V gene: TRBV28
J gene: TRBJ2-7
clone size: NA
CDR3 protein: ASRGSWGEDSYEQY

V gene: TRBV6-5
J gene: TRBJ1-1
clone size: few
CDR3 protein: ASSYAGTGEAF

V gene: TRBV19
J gene: TRBJ2-6
clone size: few
CDR3 protein: ASSIDSWAGPTGANVLT

V gene: TRBV19
J gene: TRBJ2-5
clone size: NA
CDR3 protein: ASSTGTYQETQY

V gene: TRBV30
J gene: TRBJ1-2
clone size: NA
CDR3 protein: AWSQRGSYGYT

V gene: TRBV7-6
J gene: TRBJ2-3
clone size: NA
CDR3 protein: ASSLAGGRADTQY

V gene: TRBV7-2
J gene: TRBJ2-1
clone size: NA
CDR3 protein: ASLREGASYNEQF

V gene: TRBV3-1/TRBV3-2
J gene: TRBJ1-3
clone size: NA
CDR3 protein: ASSSRERGNTIY

V gene: TRBV11-2
J gene: TRBJ2-3
clone size: once
CDR3 protein: ASSGQTGFGTDTQY

V gene: TRBV2
J gene: TRBJ1-1
clone size: NA
CDR3 protein: ASSEWADTEAF

V gene: TRBV3-1/TRBV3-2
J gene: TRBJ2-1
clone size: NA
CDR3 protein: ASSQGQGSLSEQF

V gene: TRBV7-2
J gene: TRBJ1-1
clone size: NA
CDR3 protein: ASSLVARSTEAF

V gene: TRBV6-4
J gene: TRBJ2-5
clone size: NA
CDR3 protein: ASSDSGQGYWETQY

V gene: TRBV4-1
J gene: TRBJ2-7
clone size: NA
CDR3 protein: ASSPGGSYEQY

V gene: TRBV6-1
J gene: TRBJ1-1
clone size: NA
CDR3 protein: ASSEDRVRYTNTEAF

V gene: TRBV27
J gene: TRBJ2-3
clone size: NA
CDR3 protein: ASRLTRVGTDTQY

V gene: TRBV30
J gene: TRBJ2-5
clone size: NA
CDR3 protein: AWSVLRGQAGTQY

V gene: TRBV19
J gene: TRBJ2-3
clone size: NA
CDR3 protein: ASSLSGRAATQY

V gene: TRBV4-1
J gene: TRBJ2-2
clone size: few
CDR3 protein: ASSQDVSGVTGELF

V gene: TRBV3-1/TRBV3-2
J gene: TRBJ2-3
clone size: NA
CDR3 protein: ASSQGVDSTDTQY

V gene: TRBV28
J gene: TRBJ2-2
clone size: NA
CDR3 protein: ASSSLLAGRRTGELF

V gene: TRBV7-9
J gene: TRBJ2-1
clone size: NA
CDR3 protein: ASSPPRLADYNEQF

V gene: TRBV25-1
J gene: TRBJ1-2
clone size: NA
CDR3 protein: ASSEAGMGYT

V gene: TRBV19
J gene: TRBJ1-5
clone size: NA
CDR3 protein: ASSDGHGIKFQH

V gene: TRBV7-9
J gene: TRBJ1-2
clone size: NA
CDR3 protein: ASSPDGLIIYGYT

V gene: TRBV18
J gene: TRBJ1-2
clone size: NA
CDR3 protein: ASSPDRDGGGYT